The subject of this entry is one T cell receptor beta chain. Antigen specificity is unknown. This sample stems from a study of vaccination and CD4 T cells after COVID-19. Study as a whole: Cells were stimulated with overlapping spike peptide pools from SARS-CoV-2, HCoV-NL63, HCoV-OC43 and HCoV-229E. The authors gave control cultures a CEFX pool, an HIV-1 Nef pool, or no peptide.

Scientists ran DNA taken from cultured CD4+ T cells through the Oncomine TCR Beta short-read assay for sequencing. TCRdb redid the calling of the PCR reads with MiXCR, one entry per CDR3 protein. Here the sample spans about 4,900 distinct CDR3 sequences, 25% to 30% being singletons. Germline assignment: CDR1 LNHDA and CDR2 SQIVND (reference sequence). The germline V and J ends were trimmed by 7 bases and 5 bases, with 20 bases remaining between them. The CDR3 is 15 residues long. The treatment is: approximately nine-day PBMC culture with coronavirus spike peptide pools or control peptides (ViraFEST assay). CD4+ T-cell collection from the unexposed donor predated the COVID-19 pandemic (2011-2018).

The receptor was derived from a human donor in good health. The rearrangement links TRBV19 to TRBJ1-2; D remains ambiguous. Sequences were obtained from CD4+ T cells from blood, cultured in vitro. CDR3 in DNA: TGTGCCAGTACCCCGCGGACGGTGGTCGGGTATGGCTACACCTTC. It codes for CASTPRTVVGYGYTF.